These 32 T cell receptor beta chains were all obtained from the same sample, sequenced in a study of blood T cell repertoires in COVID-19. Produced via immunoSEQ multiplex PCR; TCRdb's table is partial and in-frame only. The sample carries about 200,000 clones, roughly 80% recorded once. The specimen sequenced was peripheral blood. Receptors originate from an elderly woman with acute or convalescent COVID-19.

The V and J genes are TRBV5-1 and TRBJ2-7, with TRBD1 matching 12 bases. V shed 3 bases, J shed 1 base, and the junction held 2 bases outside the gene matches. Germline V gene data show CDR1 as SGHRS and CDR2 as YFSETQ. The CDR3 has 15 residues. CDR3 DNA sequence: TGCGCCAGCAGCTGGGACAGGGGGCTTTCCTACGAGCAGTACTTC. Its protein is CASSWDRGLSYEQYF.

This clone appeared once. The chain links TRBV7-9 to TRBJ1-4; 7 bases fit TRBD1. The J segment lost 4 bases and the V segment lost 3 bases, leaving 2 bases of the junction unmatched. Germline V gives CDR1 SEHNR, CDR2 FQNEAQ (reference sequence). The CDR3 extends over 14 amino acids. The CDR3 spells CASSLTGINEKLFF. The CDR3 DNA is TGTGCCAGCAGCTTGACAGGGATTAATGAAAAACTGTTTTTT.

The chain carries TRBV18 and TRBJ2-3; 10 bases fit TRBD1. The germline V gene encodes CDR1 KGHSH and CDR2 LQKENI. CDR3 length: 16 amino acids. Trimming cost V 5 bases and J 4 bases; bases outside gene matches: 9. The CDR3 coding sequence is TGTGCCAGCTCAAAACCGGGACAGGGGAACGCAGATACGCAGTATTTT. Encoded protein: CASSKPGQGNADTQYF.

The chain employs TRBV5-1 and TRBJ2-5, with TRBD1 matching over 8 bases. The CDR3 is made up of 13 amino acids. The germline V gene has CDR1 SGHRS and CDR2 YFSETQ. Trimming took 4 bases from V and 2 from J; bases not matched to a gene: 1. The DNA for the CDR3 is TGCGCCAGCAGCCGGACAGGGCAAGAGACCCAGTACTTC. This translates into CASSRTGQETQYF.

This chain connects TRBV7-9 to TRBJ1-1, with D possibly TRBD1 on 5 matching bases. Germline V lookup: CDR1 SEHNR, CDR2 FQNEAQ (reference sequence). Trimming left V 1 base short and J 0 bases short, with 9 bases between. The CDR3 totals 15 residues. This chain's CDR3 is CASSLVRDLNTEAFF. The CDR3 coding sequence is TGTGCCAGCAGCTTAGTAAGGGACTTGAACACTGAAGCTTTCTTT.

This clone was found once. V is TRBV29-1 and J is TRBJ2-1; 8 bases fit TRBD1. The junction had 7 bases not matched to a gene; V was cut back by 7 bases and J by 8 bases. Germline V gene lookup returns CDR1 SQVTM and CDR2 ANQGSEA. This CDR3 has 12 residues. The CDR3 DNA is TGCAGCGCCGGACAGGGATTCGATGAGCAGTTCTTC. Its translation is CSAGQGFDEQFF.

The chain has TRBV29-1 and TRBJ2-1; unclear D gene. CDR1 SQVTM and CDR2 ANQGSEA come from the germline V gene. This CDR3 has 12 residues. V lost 7 bases and J 8 bases, leaving 15 bases between the germline ends. The CDR3 DNA reads as TGCAGCGCCAAATTAACGCAGGATGAGCAGTTCTTC. It specifies CSAKLTQDEQFF.

This clone was observed a handful of times. At one boundary the junction diverges from the germline segment, which might be a read error. V usage is TRBV4-3 and J usage is TRBJ1-2; a weak D match, TRBD1 (5 bases). Germline CDR1 and CDR2: LGHNA and YSLEER. The CDR3 runs to 14 residues. The chain's CDR3 is CASSQEWAGRSIHF. The DNA for the CDR3 is TGCGCCAGCAGCCAAGAATGGGCGGGACGCAGCATCCACTTC.

The chain has TRBV28 and TRBJ2-2; maybe TRBD2 (5 bases). V lost 5 bases and J 4 bases, leaving 8 bases between the germline ends. Germline-derived CDR1 and CDR2 are MDHEN and SYDVKM. The length of the CDR3 is 13 residues. CDR3 residues: CASSPDFTGELFF. In DNA form, the CDR3 reads TGTGCCAGCAGTCCGGACTTCACCGGGGAGCTGTTTTTT.

This chain links TRBV13 with TRBJ2-1; 7 bases agree with TRBD2. V lost 6 bases and J lost 5; bases outside the gene matches: 13. This CDR3 is 16 amino acids long. Looked up from germline, CDR1 is PRHDT and CDR2 is FYEKMQ (reference sequence). In DNA form, the CDR3 reads TGTGCCAGCAGTACGTTGAGGGGCGCGGGGGACAATGAGCAGTTCTTC. This encodes CASSTLRGAGDNEQFF.

V usage is TRBV3-1 (or the pseudogene TRBV3-2) and J usage is TRBJ2-7; weak D call: TRBD2 (6 bases). Between the trimmed V and J ends, which lost 3 bases and 1 base, there was a span of 19 bases. This CDR3 has 17 amino acids. Germline CDR1 and CDR2: LGHDT and YNNKEL (reference sequence). CDR3 amino acids: CASSHASGTFPSYEQYF. The CDR3 nucleotides are TGTGCCAGCAGCCATGCATCCGGGACTTTCCCTTCCTACGAGCAGTACTTC.

V is TRBV19 and J is TRBJ1-1; 7 bases line up with TRBD1. CDR3 length: 15 amino acids. V lost 2 bases, J lost 0 bases, and 3 bases stayed unmatched. CDR1 LNHDA and CDR2 SQIVND come from the germline V gene (reference sequence). CDR3 coding DNA: TGTGCCAGTAGTATACCGGGACAGCTGAACACTGAAGCTTTCTTT. Its translation is CASSIPGQLNTEAFF.

This rearrangement joins TRBV18 to TRBJ1-1; unclear D gene. CDR3 length equals 13 residues. Germline CDR1 and CDR2: KGHSH and LQKENI. The V gene lost 3 bases and the J gene lost 1 base, with 6 bases spanning the gap. The CDR3 spells CASSPTTNTEAFF. The DNA of the CDR3 is TGTGCCAGCTCACCCACAACGAACACTGAAGCTTTCTTT.

This clone has only a few counts. J is TRBJ1-1 and V is TRBV19; D perhaps matches TRBD1 (6 bases). Trimming removed 3 bases at V and 3 bases at J, with 14 bases between. Looked up from germline, CDR1 is LNHDA and CDR2 is SQIVND (reference sequence). The CDR3 runs to 15 residues. The CDR3 coding sequence is TGTGCCAGTAGTATGGGGGGGGCCGGATACACTGAAGCTTTCTTT. The encoded protein is CASSMGGAGYTEAFF.

This sequence joins TRBV5-4 and TRBJ1-2; 8 nucleotides match TRBD1. Unmatched junction bases numbered 14, after V lost 7 bases and J lost 3 bases. From germline, CDR1 is SGHNT and CDR2 YYREEE (reference sequence). This CDR3 is built from 16 residues. The CDR3 loop reads CASRRGAGGLDYGYTF. Here the CDR3 DNA reads TGTGCCAGCCGTAGGGGGGCAGGGGGCCTGGACTATGGCTACACCTTC.

J is TRBJ2-3 and V is TRBV11-3; D gene unclear. The CDR3 loop spans 14 amino acids. Trimming removed 6 bases from V and 3 bases from J, with 13 bases in between. Germline lookup yields CDR1 SGHNT and CDR2 YENEEA. The CDR3 is CASSRGAATDTQYF. The CDR3 region has the DNA TGTGCCAGCAGTCGCGGCGCGGCGACAGATACGCAGTATTTT.

Regarding this clone: The junction differs from germline at one of its ends, possibly a read error. This chain connects TRBV5-4 to TRBJ2-7; TRBD2 matches at 13 bases. CDR1 SGHNT and CDR2 YYREEE come from the germline V gene (reference sequence). The CDR3 covers 12 residues. The CDR3 region has the DNA TGTGCCAGCAGCTCCTCGACTAGCGGGGGGTCGTTC. It translates to CASSSSTSGGSF.

J is TRBJ2-1 and V is TRBV6-5, with 8 bases that match TRBD1. The V segment lost 7 bases and the J segment 6 bases; nucleotides outside the gene matches: 8. The CDR3 is made up of 14 amino acids. In germline, CDR1 is MNHEY, CDR2 SVGAGI. The CDR3, as DNA: TGTGCCAGCACCAGGACAGGGATGCTCAATGAGCAGTTCTTC. It is translated as CASTRTGMLNEQFF.

This chain connects TRBV27 to TRBJ1-2, with D hard to call. Trimming pared 3 bases from V and 2 bases from J, leaving 10 bases between. Germline assignment: CDR1 MNHEY and CDR2 SMNVEV (reference sequence). The CDR3 sequence is 14 residues long. The CDR3 DNA follows: TGTGCCAGCAGTTTCTCTCGCGGAAACTATGGCTACACCTTC. Translation: CASSFSRGNYGYTF.

The rearrangement joins TRBV27 to TRBJ2-1, with 7 bases aligning to TRBD2. J gave up 12 bases and V 0 bases, and 11 bases lay outside the gene matches. Germline V gives CDR1 MNHEY, CDR2 SMNVEV (reference sequence). The CDR3 extends over 15 amino acids. CDR3 residues: CASSLSSPGGFVQFF. CDR3 in DNA: TGTGCCAGCAGTTTATCAAGCCCCGGGGGGTTTGTGCAGTTCTTC.

The chain links TRBV7-9 to TRBJ2-1; 10 bases align to TRBD2. The V gene's germline CDR1 is SEHNR and CDR2 FQNEAQ (reference sequence). V gave up 4 bases and J gave up 5 bases; unmatched junction bases: 8. The CDR3 is made up of 16 amino acids. CDR3 amino acids: CASSSRTSGLNNEQFF. The CDR3 nucleotides read TGTGCCAGCAGCTCACGGACTAGCGGACTTAACAATGAGCAGTTCTTC.

The gene calls are TRBV4-3 and TRBJ2-6; the D gene is possibly TRBD1 (6 bases). The V end was cut by 4 bases, the J end by 4 bases, with 17 bases between. Germline lookup yields CDR1 LGHNA and CDR2 YSLEER. This CDR3 spans 17 amino acids. The chain's CDR3 is CASSPQTGAAGANVLTF. DNA for the CDR3: TGCGCCAGCAGCCCCCAGACAGGTGCGGCAGGGGCCAACGTCCTGACTTTC.

The rearrangement links TRBV3-1 (or the pseudogene TRBV3-2) to TRBJ2-1; 9 nucleotides match TRBD2. The CDR3 length is 15 residues. From germline, CDR1 is LGHDT and CDR2 YNNKEL (reference sequence). Trimming cost V 0 bases and J 8 bases; bases outside gene matches: 5. The DNA of the CDR3 is TGTGCCAGCAGCCAAGACGCGGGAGGGCCTCATGAGCAGTTCTTC. This codes for CASSQDAGGPHEQFF.

In its sample, this clone was seen once. The chain carries TRBV7-2 and TRBJ2-1; D possibly corresponds to TRBD2 (7 bases). The CDR3 loop spans 16 amino acids. CDR1 is SGHTA and CDR2 is FQGNSA in the germline V gene. The V end was cut by 1 base, the J end by 6 bases, with 16 bases between. The CDR3 loop reads CASSLGSAGAGNEQFF. In DNA, the CDR3 is TGTGCCAGCAGCTTAGGGTCGGCGGGGGCCGGCAATGAGCAGTTCTTC.

The J gene is TRBJ2-5, the V gene TRBV4-3, with TRBD2 matching 10 bases. With 0 bases clipped from V and 5 bases from J, the junction kept 6 bases outside the gene matches. CDR3 size: 16 residues. In germline, CDR1 is LGHNA, CDR2 YSLEER. CDR3 coding DNA: TGCGCCAGCAGCCAAGATCGAGCGGGGGGGCACGAGACCCAGTACTTC. Protein product: CASSQDRAGGHETQYF.

This clone has only a few counts. The chain carries TRBV7-2 and TRBJ2-7, with 7 bases that match TRBD1. From germline, CDR1 is SGHTA and CDR2 FQGNSA. V lost 2 bases and J lost 4; bases outside the gene matches: 8. The CDR3 is 15 amino acids. The DNA of the CDR3 is TGTGCCAGCAGCTTACCACCGGGACAGCATTACGAGCAGTACTTC. Its protein product is CASSLPPGQHYEQYF.

This chain joins TRBV28 and TRBJ2-7; 7 bases are shared with TRBD2. The CDR3 is made up of 12 amino acids. Germline V lookup: CDR1 MDHEN, CDR2 SYDVKM. Germline trimming cut 6 bases from V and 2 bases from J; bases unmatched to any gene: 1. The CDR3 spells CASRGTTYEQYF. The CDR3 DNA is TGTGCCAGCAGGGGGACTACCTACGAGCAGTACTTC.

J is TRBJ1-1 and V is TRBV7-6, with TRBD1 as a possible D gene (5 bases). Trimming cost V 0 bases and J 2 bases, with 16 bases left between them. The germline CDR1 and CDR2 sequences are SGHVS and FNYEAQ. The CDR3 is 17 amino acids. This CDR3 is CASSLALGGTLNTEAFF. In DNA form, the CDR3 reads TGTGCCAGCAGCTTAGCGCTAGGAGGGACGCTAAACACTGAAGCTTTCTTT.

The chain couples TRBV7-9 to TRBJ1-5; possible D gene TRBD1, 6 bases. The CDR3 has 14 amino acids. Germline V gene lookup returns CDR1 SEHNR and CDR2 FQNEAQ (reference sequence). V was cut by 2 bases and J by 9 bases, with 14 bases left in between. CDR3 sequence reads: CASSLIGDNGPQHF. The CDR3 DNA reads TGTGCCAGCAGCTTAATAGGGGACAATGGGCCCCAGCATTTT.

V is TRBV5-1 and J is TRBJ1-5; a weak D match, TRBD1 (5 bases). Per the germline V gene, CDR1 is SGHRS and CDR2 is YFSETQ. This CDR3 spans 14 amino acids. V was cut by 4 bases and J by 5 bases, with 13 bases left in between. The CDR3 DNA is TGCGCCAGCAGCCCGGGAGGCAGGGATCAGCCCCAGCATTTT. Protein: CASSPGGRDQPQHF. Full variable domain (remainder filled in from reference TRBV5-1 and TRBJ1-5): KAGVTQTPRYLIKTRGQQVTLSCSPISGHRSVSWYQQTPGQGLQFLFEYFSETQRNKGNFPGRFSGRQFSNSRSEMNVSTLELGDSALYLCASSPGGRDQPQHFGDGTRLSIL.

This clone appeared a single time. The rearrangement uses TRBV4-3 and TRBJ1-2; a possible D gene is TRBD1 (5 bases). The CDR3 loop spans 14 amino acids. Germline assignment: CDR1 LGHNA and CDR2 YSLEER. V dropped 0 bases and J dropped 6 bases, with 11 bases sitting between them. The CDR3 DNA reads as TGCGCCAGCAGCCAAGAAACAGGCTCTAATGGCTACACCTTC. Amino acids: CASSQETGSNGYTF.

The chain couples TRBV10-1 to TRBJ2-3; TRBD1 matches at 9 bases. This CDR3 region has 14 residues. Looked up from germline, CDR1 is WNHNN and CDR2 is SYGVQD (reference sequence). Losses at the gene ends were 5 bases for V and 6 bases for J; bases not matched to a gene: 6. Here the CDR3 reads CASSLRQGVDTQYF. As DNA, the CDR3 is TGCGCCAGCAGTCTAAGACAGGGGGTGGATACGCAGTATTTT.